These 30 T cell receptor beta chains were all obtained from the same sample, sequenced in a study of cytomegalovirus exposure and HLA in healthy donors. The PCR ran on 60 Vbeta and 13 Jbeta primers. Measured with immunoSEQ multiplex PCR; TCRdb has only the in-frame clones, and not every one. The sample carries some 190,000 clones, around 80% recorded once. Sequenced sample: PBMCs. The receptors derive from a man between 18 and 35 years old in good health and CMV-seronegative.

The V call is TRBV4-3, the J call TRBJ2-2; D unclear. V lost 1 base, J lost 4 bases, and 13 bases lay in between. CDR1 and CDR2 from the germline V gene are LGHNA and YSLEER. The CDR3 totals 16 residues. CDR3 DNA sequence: TGCGCCAGCAGCCAAGCTTCCCTTCTTAGCACCGGGGAGCTGTTTTTT. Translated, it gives CASSQASLLSTGELFF.

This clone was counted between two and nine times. The CDR3: CASSPTSSGRAYSYEQYF. As DNA, the CDR3 is TGTGCCAGCAGCCCCACTTCTAGCGGGAGGGCCTACTCCTACGAGCAGTACTTC. This chain connects TRBV2 to TRBJ2-7; 12 nucleotides align to TRBD2. This CDR3 region has 18 residues. With V trimmed by 6 bases and J by 0 bases, 12 bases remained unmatched. The germline gives CDR1 SNHLY, CDR2 FYNNEI.

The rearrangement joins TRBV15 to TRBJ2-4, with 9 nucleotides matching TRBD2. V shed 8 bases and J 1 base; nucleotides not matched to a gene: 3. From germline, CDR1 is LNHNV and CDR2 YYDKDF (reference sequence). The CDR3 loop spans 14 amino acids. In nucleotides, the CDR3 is TGTGCCACCCGGAGCGGGGGGGCCAAAAACATTCAGTACTTC. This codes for CATRSGGAKNIQYF.

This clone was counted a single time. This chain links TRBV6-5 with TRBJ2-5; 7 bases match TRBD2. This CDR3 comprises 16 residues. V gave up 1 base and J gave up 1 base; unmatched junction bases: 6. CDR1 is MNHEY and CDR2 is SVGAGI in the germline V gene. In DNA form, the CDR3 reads TGTGCCAGCAGTTACTGGAAAGCGGGGACCCAAGAGACCCAGTACTTC. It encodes CASSYWKAGTQETQYF.

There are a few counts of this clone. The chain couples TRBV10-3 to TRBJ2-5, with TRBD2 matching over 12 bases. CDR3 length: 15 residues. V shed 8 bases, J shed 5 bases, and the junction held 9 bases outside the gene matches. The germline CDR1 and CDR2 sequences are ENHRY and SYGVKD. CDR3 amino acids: CAIGWTSGMGETQYF. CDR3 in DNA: TGTGCCATCGGTTGGACTAGCGGGATGGGTGAGACCCAGTACTTC.

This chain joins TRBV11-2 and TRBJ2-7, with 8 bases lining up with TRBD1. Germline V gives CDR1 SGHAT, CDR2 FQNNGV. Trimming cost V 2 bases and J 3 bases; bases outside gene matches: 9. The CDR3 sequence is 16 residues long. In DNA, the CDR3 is TGTGCCAGCAGCTTATGGCCGACAGGGGAGATCTACGAGCAGTACTTC. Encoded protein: CASSLWPTGEIYEQYF.

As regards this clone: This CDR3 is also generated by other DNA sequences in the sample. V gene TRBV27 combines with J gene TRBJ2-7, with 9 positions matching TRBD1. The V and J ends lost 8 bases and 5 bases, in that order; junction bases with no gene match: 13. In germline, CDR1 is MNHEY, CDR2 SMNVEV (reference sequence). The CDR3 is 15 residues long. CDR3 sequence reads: CASQRRGQGRDEQYF. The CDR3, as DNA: TGTGCCAGCCAACGGAGGGGACAGGGCAGGGACGAGCAGTACTTC.

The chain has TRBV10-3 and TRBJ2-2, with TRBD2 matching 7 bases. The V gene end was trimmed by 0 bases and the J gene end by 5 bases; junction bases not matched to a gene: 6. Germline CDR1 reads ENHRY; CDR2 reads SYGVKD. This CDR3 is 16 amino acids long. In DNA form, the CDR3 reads TGTGCCATCAGTGAGTCGCCGGGACTAAGGACCGGGGAGCTGTTTTTT. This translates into CAISESPGLRTGELFF.

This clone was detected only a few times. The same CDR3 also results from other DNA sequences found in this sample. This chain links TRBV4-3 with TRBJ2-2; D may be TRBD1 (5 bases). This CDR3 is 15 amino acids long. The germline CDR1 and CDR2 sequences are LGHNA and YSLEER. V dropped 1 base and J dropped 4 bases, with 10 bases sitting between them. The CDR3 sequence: CASSQAQGSTGELFF. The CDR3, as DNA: TGCGCCAGCAGCCAAGCGCAGGGCAGCACCGGGGAGCTGTTTTTT.

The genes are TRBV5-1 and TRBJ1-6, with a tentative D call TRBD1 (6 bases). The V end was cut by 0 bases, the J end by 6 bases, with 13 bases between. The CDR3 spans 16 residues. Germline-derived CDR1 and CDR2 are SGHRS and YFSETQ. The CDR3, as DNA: TGCGCCAGCAGCTTGGACCTGGGGGCAGGTAATTCACCCCTCCACTTT. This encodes CASSLDLGAGNSPLHF.

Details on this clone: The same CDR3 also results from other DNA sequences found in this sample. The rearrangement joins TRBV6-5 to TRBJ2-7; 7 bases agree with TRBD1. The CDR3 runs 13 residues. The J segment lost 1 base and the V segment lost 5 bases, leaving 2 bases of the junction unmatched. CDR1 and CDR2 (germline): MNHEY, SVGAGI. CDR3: CASSLTGSYEQYF. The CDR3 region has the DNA TGTGCCAGCAGTCTGACAGGGTCCTACGAGCAGTACTTC.

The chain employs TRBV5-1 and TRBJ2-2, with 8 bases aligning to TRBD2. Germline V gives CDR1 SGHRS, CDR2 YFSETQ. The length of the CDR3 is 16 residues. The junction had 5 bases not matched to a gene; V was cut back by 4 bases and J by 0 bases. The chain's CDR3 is CASSPSGGPNTGELFF. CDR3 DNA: TGCGCCAGCAGCCCCAGCGGGGGACCGAACACCGGGGAGCTGTTTTTT.

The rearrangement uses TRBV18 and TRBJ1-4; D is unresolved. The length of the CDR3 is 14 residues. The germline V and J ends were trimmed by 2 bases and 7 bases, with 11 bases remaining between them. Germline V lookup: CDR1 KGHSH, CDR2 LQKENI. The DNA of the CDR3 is TGTGCCAGCTCACCAAGCGTCACGGGTGAAAAACTGTTTTTT. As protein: CASSPSVTGEKLFF.

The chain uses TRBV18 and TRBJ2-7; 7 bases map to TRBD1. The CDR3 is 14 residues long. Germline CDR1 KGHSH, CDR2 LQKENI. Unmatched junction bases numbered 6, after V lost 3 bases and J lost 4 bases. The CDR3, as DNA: TGTGCCAGCTCACCCGGGACAGCGTCTTACGAGCAGTACTTC. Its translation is CASSPGTASYEQYF.

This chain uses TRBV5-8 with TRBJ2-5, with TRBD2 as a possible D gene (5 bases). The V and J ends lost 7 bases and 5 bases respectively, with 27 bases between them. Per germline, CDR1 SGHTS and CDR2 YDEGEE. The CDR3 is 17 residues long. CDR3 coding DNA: TGTGCCAGCTGTTTTACCCACCACGCGGGCTGTGTGGAGACCCAGTACTTC. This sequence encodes CASCFTHHAGCVETQYF.

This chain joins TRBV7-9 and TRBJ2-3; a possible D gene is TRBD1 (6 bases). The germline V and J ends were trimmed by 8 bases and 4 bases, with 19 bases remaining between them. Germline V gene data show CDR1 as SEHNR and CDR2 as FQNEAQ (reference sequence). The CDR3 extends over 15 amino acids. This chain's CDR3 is CASPPNREFSDTQYF. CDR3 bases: TGTGCCAGCCCTCCCAACAGGGAGTTTTCAGATACGCAGTATTTT.

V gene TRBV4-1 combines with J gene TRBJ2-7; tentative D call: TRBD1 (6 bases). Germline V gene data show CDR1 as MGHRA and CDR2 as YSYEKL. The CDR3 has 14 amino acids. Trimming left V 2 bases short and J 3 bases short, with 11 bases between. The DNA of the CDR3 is TGCGCCAGCAGCCAAACCGTACAGGGCTACGAGCAGTACTTC. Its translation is CASSQTVQGYEQYF.

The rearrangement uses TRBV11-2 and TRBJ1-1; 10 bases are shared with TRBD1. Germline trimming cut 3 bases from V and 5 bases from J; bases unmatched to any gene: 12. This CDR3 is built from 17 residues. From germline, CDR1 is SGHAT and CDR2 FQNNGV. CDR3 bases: TGTGCCAGCAGCTTTTCGCTCCGGGACAGGGGAGAAACTGAAGCTTTCTTT. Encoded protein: CASSFSLRDRGETEAFF.

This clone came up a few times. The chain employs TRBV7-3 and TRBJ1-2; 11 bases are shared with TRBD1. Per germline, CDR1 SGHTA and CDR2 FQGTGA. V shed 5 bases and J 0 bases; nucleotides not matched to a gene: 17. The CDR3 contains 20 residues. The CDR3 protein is CASSQTDSRTGGPSNYGYTF. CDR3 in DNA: TGTGCCAGCAGCCAAACCGACTCCCGGACAGGGGGCCCCTCTAACTATGGCTACACCTTC.

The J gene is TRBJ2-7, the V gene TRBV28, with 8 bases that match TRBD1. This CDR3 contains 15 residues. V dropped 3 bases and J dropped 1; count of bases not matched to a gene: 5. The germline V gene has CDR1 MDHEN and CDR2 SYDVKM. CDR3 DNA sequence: TGTGCCAGCAGTTTCCAACGGACAGGGTCCTACGAGCAGTACTTC. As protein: CASSFQRTGSYEQYF.

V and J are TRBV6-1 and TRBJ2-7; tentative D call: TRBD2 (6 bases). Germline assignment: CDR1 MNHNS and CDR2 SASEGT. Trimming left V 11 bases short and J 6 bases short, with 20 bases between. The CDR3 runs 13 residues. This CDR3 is CAGLTEGAREQYF. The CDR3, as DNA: TGTGCCGGCCTGACGGAGGGAGCTCGCGAGCAGTACTTC.

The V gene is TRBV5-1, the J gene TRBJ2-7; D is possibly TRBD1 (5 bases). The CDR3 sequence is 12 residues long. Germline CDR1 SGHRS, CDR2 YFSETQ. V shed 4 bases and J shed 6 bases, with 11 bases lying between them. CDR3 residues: CASSGAFGEQYF. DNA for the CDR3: TGCGCCAGCAGCGGGGCTTTTGGCGAGCAGTACTTC.

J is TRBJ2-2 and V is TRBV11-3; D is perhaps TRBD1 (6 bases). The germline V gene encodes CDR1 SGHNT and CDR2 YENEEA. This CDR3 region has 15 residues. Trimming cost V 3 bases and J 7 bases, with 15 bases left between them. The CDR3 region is CASSLGHAQVGELFF. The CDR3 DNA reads TGTGCCAGCAGCTTGGGACATGCGCAGGTCGGGGAGCTGTTTTTT.

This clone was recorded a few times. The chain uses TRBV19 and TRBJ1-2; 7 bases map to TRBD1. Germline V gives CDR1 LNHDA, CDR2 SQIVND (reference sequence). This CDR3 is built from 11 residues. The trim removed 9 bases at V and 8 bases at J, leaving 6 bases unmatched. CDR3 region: CASRDSRGYTF. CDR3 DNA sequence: TGTGCCAGCCGGGACAGCCGGGGCTACACCTTC.

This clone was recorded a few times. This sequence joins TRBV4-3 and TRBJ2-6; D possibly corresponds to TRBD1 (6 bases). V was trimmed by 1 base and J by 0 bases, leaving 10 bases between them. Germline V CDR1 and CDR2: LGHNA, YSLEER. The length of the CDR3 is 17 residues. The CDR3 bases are TGCGCCAGCAGCCAAGGGGACACAAGCTCTGGGGCCAACGTCCTGACTTTC. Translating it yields CASSQGDTSSGANVLTF.

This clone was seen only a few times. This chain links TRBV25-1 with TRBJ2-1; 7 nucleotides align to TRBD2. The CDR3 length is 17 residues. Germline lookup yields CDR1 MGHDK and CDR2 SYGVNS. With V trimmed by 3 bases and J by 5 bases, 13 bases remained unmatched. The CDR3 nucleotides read TGTGCCAGCAGTGACATGCTTGCGGGAGAGGCGGACAATGAGCAGTTCTTC. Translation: CASSDMLAGEADNEQFF.

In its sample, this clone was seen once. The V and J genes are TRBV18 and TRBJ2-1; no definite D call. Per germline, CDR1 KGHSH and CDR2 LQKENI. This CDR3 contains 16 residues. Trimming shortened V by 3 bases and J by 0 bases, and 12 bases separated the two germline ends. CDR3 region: CASSPPDRSSYNEQFF. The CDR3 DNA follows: TGTGCCAGCTCACCTCCCGATAGAAGCTCCTACAATGAGCAGTTCTTC.

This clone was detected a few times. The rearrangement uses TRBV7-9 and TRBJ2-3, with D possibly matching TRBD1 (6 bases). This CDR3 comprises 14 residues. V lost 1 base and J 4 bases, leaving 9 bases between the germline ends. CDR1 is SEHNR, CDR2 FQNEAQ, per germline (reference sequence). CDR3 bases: TGTGCCAGCAGCTTAGTGCAGGGGCCAGATACGCAGTATTTT. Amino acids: CASSLVQGPDTQYF.

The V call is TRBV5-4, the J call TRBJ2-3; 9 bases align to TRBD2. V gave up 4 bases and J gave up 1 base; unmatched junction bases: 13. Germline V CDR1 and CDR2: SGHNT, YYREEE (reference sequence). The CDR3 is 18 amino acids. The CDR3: CASSRRASGKTRTDTQYF. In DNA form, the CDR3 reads TGTGCCAGCAGCCGTAGGGCTAGCGGGAAGACCCGCACAGATACGCAGTATTTT.

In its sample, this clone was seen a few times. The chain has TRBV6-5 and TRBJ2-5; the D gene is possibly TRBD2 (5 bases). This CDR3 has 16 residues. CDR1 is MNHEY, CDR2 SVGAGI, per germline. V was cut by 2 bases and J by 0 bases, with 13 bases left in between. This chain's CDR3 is CASSYPRGTHQETQYF. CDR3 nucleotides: TGTGCCAGCAGTTACCCTCGGGGTACCCACCAAGAGACCCAGTACTTC.